The T cell receptor (beta chain) described here comes from a study of naive and memory T cell subsets. Findings of the study overall: Over 85% of naive TCR sequences appeared only once after error correction, unlike memory subsets.

The V end was cut by 3 bases, the J end by 0 bases, with 12 bases between. Germline-derived CDR1 and CDR2 are LGHDT and YNNKEL (reference sequence). CDR3 length equals 17 residues. Details on this clonotype: Its antigen is as yet unknown.

Four subsets defined by CD45RA and CD27 were sorted after CD3, CD4, CD8 and live/dead staining. The beta constant-region primer was an equimolar mix of two oligonucleotides covering TRBC1 and TRBC2. The ligated cDNA underwent four PCR rounds using SP2 and nested alpha and beta constant-region primers. An oligonucleotide with the SP2 primer and a 12-nucleotide UMI was ligated to the cDNA 3' end. MiXCR was run by TCRdb on the UMI-ligation and nested PCR reads, yielding one entry per CDR3 protein. This table holds around 110,000 distinct CDR3 sequences, roughly 32% found once. The origin of this receptor is a human donor in good health. The chain combines TRBV3-1 with TRBJ2-6; no clear D. Sample: central memory CD4+ T cells from blood. The CDR3, as DNA: TGTGCCAGCAGCCAGAGGCTAATGAGCTCTGGGGCCAACGTCCTGACTTTC. Encoded protein: CASSQRLMSSGANVLTF.